This TCR beta chain came from a study of cytomegalovirus exposure and HLA in healthy donors. V was clipped by 4 bases and J by 7 bases; unmatched bases: 6. CDR3 length: 16 amino acids. Germline CDR1 reads MNHNY; CDR2 reads SVGAGI (reference sequence). In nominal health when sampled, donors likely had unrecorded immune exposures nonetheless. On this clone itself: Its antigen is unidentified.

The study, taken as a whole, reports: Analysis was performed later, and it showed HLA-associated TCR beta chains to be more clonally expanded than equally common others.

The primer mix had 60 Vbeta and 13 Jbeta primers. Profiled with immunoSEQ multiplex PCR; TCRdb holds only in-frame clones, not every one. Of around 150,000 clones listed, 75% to 85% are singletons. Sequenced input: PBMCs. V gene TRBV6-6 combines with J gene TRBJ2-1, with 14 bases matching TRBD2. This clonotype originated in a woman between 45 and 60 years old in good health and CMV-seropositive. The CDR3 DNA follows: TGTGCCAGCAGTTTCCACAGGACTAGCGGGAGGAATGAGCAGTTCTTC. Residues: CASSFHRTSGRNEQFF.